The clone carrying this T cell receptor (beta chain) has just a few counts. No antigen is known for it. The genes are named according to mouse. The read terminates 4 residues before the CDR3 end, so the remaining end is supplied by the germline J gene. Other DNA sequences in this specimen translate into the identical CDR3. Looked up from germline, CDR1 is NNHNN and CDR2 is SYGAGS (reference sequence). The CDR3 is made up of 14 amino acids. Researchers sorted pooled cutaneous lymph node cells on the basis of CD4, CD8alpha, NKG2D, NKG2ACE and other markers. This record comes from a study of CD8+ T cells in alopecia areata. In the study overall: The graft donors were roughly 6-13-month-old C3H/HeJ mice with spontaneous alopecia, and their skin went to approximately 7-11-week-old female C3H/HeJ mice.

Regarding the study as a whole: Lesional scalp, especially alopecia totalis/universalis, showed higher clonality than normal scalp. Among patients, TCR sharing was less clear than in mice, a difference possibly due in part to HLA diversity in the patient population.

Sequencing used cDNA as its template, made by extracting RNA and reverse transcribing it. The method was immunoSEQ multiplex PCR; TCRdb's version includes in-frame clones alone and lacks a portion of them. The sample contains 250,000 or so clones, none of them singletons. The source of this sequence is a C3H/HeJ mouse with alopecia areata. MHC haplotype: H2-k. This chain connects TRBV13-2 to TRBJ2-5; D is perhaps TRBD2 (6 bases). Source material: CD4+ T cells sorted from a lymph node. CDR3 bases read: TGTGCCAGCGGTGATGCTTGGGGGAAAGAC. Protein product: CASGDAWGKD. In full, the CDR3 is CASGDAWGKDTQYF.